The 20 T cell receptor beta chains listed next were all sequenced from one sample in a study of blood T cell repertoires in COVID-19. Assay: immunoSEQ multiplex PCR; the TCRdb copy retains only in-frame clones and omits some. This sample has 250,000 to 350,000 clones; approximately 87% occur once, and the top ten carry 7.8%. The specimen was peripheral blood. These receptors originate from a woman between 45 and 65 years old who had recovered from COVID-19.

The V and J genes are TRBV20-1 and TRBJ2-7, with a possible D match to TRBD2 (7 bases). Looked up from germline, CDR1 is DFQATT and CDR2 is SNEGSKA (reference sequence). V was cut by 6 bases and J by 5 bases, with 11 bases left in between. The CDR3 runs 11 residues. The CDR3 is CSAEGGNEQYF. CDR3 nucleotide sequence: TGCAGTGCGGAGGGGGGGAACGAGCAGTACTTC.

The chain carries TRBV20-1 and TRBJ2-1, with D unresolved. CDR3 size: 11 residues. In germline, CDR1 is DFQATT, CDR2 SNEGSKA (reference sequence). CDR3 nucleotide sequence: TGCACCGCTCCTAGTCTGAATGAGCAGTTCTTC. Translating it yields CTAPSLNEQFF.

This clone was counted between two and nine times. The V call is TRBV5-1, the J call TRBJ1-2, with D unclear. The CDR3 spans 14 residues. Looked up from germline, CDR1 is SGHRS and CDR2 is YFSETQ. Trimming pared 4 bases from V and 0 bases from J, leaving 10 bases between. The CDR3 nucleotides read TGCGCCAGCAGCCTAATACTAGCTAACTATGGCTACACCTTC. This codes for CASSLILANYGYTF. The full variable domain, its missing parts supplied by reference TRBV5-1 and TRBJ1-2, is KAGVTQTPRYLIKTRGQQVTLSCSPISGHRSVSWYQQTPGQGLQFLFEYFSETQRNKGNFPGRFSGRQFSNSRSEMNVSTLELGDSALYLCASSLILANYGYTFGSGTRLTVV.

The chain carries TRBV4-3 and TRBJ2-7; 11 bases agree with TRBD2. This CDR3 region has 19 residues. Germline lookup yields CDR1 LGHNA and CDR2 YSLEER. The J segment lost 0 bases and the V segment lost 0 bases, leaving 10 bases of the junction unmatched. Here the CDR3 reads CASSQDYLAGGTSSYEQYF. Written as DNA, the CDR3 is TGCGCCAGCAGCCAAGACTACCTAGCGGGGGGAACTAGCTCCTACGAGCAGTACTTC.

The rearrangement links TRBV6-2 or TRBV6-3 to TRBJ2-4; TRBD2 is a possible D gene (7 bases). CDR1 and CDR2 from the germline V gene are MNHEY and SVGEGT. This CDR3 has 14 residues. V shed 2 bases and J shed 8 bases, with 13 bases lying between them. The CDR3 region is CASSYALGGDIQYF. CDR3 sequence (DNA): TGTGCCAGCAGTTACGCCCTAGGGGGGGACATTCAGTACTTC.

V is TRBV18 and J is TRBJ1-5, with D hard to call. This CDR3 is 14 amino acids long. V lost 6 bases and J 7 bases, leaving 16 bases between the germline ends. The germline V gene encodes CDR1 KGHSH and CDR2 LQKENI. The CDR3 reads CASSLPGNDQPQHF. Written as DNA, the CDR3 is TGTGCCAGCTCCCTCCCCGGGAATGACCAGCCCCAGCATTTT.

V usage is TRBV30 and J usage is TRBJ2-7, with TRBD1 matching over 8 bases. V dropped 3 bases and J dropped 2; count of bases not matched to a gene: 9. The CDR3 sequence is 15 residues long. Germline values: CDR1 GTSNPN, CDR2 SVGIG (reference sequence). CDR3: CAWSVRTGRTYEQYF. The DNA for the CDR3 is TGTGCCTGGAGCGTGCGGACAGGGCGTACCTACGAGCAGTACTTC.

V gene TRBV4-2 combines with J gene TRBJ1-1, with a tentative D call TRBD1 (6 bases). Germline V gene lookup returns CDR1 LGHNA and CDR2 YNFKEQ. This CDR3 region has 20 residues. V was cut by 0 bases and J by 0 bases, with 23 bases left in between. CDR3 in DNA: TGTGCCAGCAGCCAAGAATATTTAAGGGGGATTGGGGCAATGAACACTGAAGCTTTCTTT. It specifies CASSQEYLRGIGAMNTEAFF.

The J gene is TRBJ1-4, the V gene TRBV28; no definite D call. Germline V gene data show CDR1 as MDHEN and CDR2 as SYDVKM. V lost 3 bases and J lost 0, with 8 bases in between. The CDR3 runs 15 residues. This chain's CDR3 is CASSFRITTNEKLFF. As DNA, the CDR3 is TGTGCCAGCAGTTTTAGAATAACAACTAATGAAAAACTGTTTTTT.

The chain links TRBV19 to TRBJ2-6; a possible D gene is TRBD2 (6 bases). V dropped 4 bases and J dropped 2 bases, with 9 bases sitting between them. Germline V gives CDR1 LNHDA, CDR2 SQIVND (reference sequence). The CDR3 has 15 amino acids. CDR3 protein: CASSRRGTGANVLTF. In DNA, the CDR3 is TGTGCCAGTAGTAGACGGGGGACTGGGGCCAACGTCCTGACTTTC.

Of note for this clone: One junction end disagrees with the germline gene, perhaps due to a read error. The chain uses TRBV27 and TRBJ2-3; D might be TRBD2 (5 bases). The CDR3 totals 15 residues. The germline V gene has CDR1 MNHEY and CDR2 SMNVEV (reference sequence). This chain's CDR3 is CASSFSKASIDTQYF. The CDR3 DNA sequence: TGTGCCAGCAGTTTTAGCAAGGCTAGCATAGATACGCAGTATTTT.

The CDR3 bases are TGCGCCAGCAGCCGGAGGGATCCGGGACAGGGGGGTACCGGGGAGCTGTTTTTT. It yields the protein CASSRRDPGQGGTGELFF. This chain connects TRBV5-1 to TRBJ2-2; TRBD1 matches at 11 bases. This CDR3 contains 18 residues. The germline gives CDR1 SGHRS, CDR2 YFSETQ. V shed 4 bases and J 5 bases; nucleotides not matched to a gene: 13.

The chain couples TRBV5-1 to TRBJ2-5, with 9 bases aligning to TRBD2. V lost 2 bases and J lost 5; bases outside the gene matches: 7. Germline-derived CDR1 and CDR2 are SGHRS and YFSETQ. The CDR3 totals 15 residues. The CDR3 region has the DNA TGCGCCAGCAGCTTTGCGGGAGGGCCCGTGGAGACCCAGTACTTC. Translation: CASSFAGGPVETQYF.

The V gene is TRBV12-3 or TRBV12-4, the J gene TRBJ1-5; weak D call: TRBD1 (6 bases). This CDR3 is 12 amino acids long. Between the trimmed V and J ends, which lost 4 bases and 9 bases, there was a span of 10 bases. The CDR3: CASSSTGSPQHF. The DNA for the CDR3 is TGTGCCAGCAGTTCCACAGGGTCGCCCCAGCATTTT.

The V gene is TRBV4-3, the J gene TRBJ2-7; 7 nucleotides align to TRBD1. J gave up 7 bases and V 4 bases, and 7 bases lay outside the gene matches. Germline CDR1 reads LGHNA; CDR2 reads YSLEER. The CDR3 contains 13 residues. The CDR3 DNA reads TGCGCCAGCAGCCCCACCGGGACAGCAGAGCAGTACTTC. Encoded protein: CASSPTGTAEQYF.

There are a few counts of this clone. This sequence joins TRBV19 and TRBJ2-5; 9 bases map to TRBD1. V dropped 5 bases and J dropped 2; count of bases not matched to a gene: 6. CDR3 length equals 15 residues. Germline CDR1 reads LNHDA; CDR2 reads SQIVND (reference sequence). This CDR3 is CASSPGQGIQETQYF. The CDR3 region has the DNA TGTGCCAGTAGTCCGGGACAGGGCATACAAGAGACCCAGTACTTC. The variable domain in full, with the rest retrieved from reference TRBV19 and TRBJ2-5, is DGGITQSPKYLFRKEGQNVTLSCEQNLNHDAMYWYRQDPGQGLRLIYYSQIVNDFQKGDIAEGYSVSREKKESFPLTVTSAQKNPTAFYLCASSPGQGIQETQYFGPGTRLLVL.

This clone has a handful of counts. The rearrangement links TRBV7-6 to TRBJ2-7; 10 positions agree with TRBD1. Germline V lookup: CDR1 SGHVS, CDR2 FNYEAQ. The CDR3 spans 19 residues. The V gene end was trimmed by 4 bases and the J gene end by 3 bases; junction bases not matched to a gene: 18. For the CDR3, the DNA is TGTGCCAGCAGCTCCCAGAAAGTCACCGGGACAGGGGTGAGCTACGAGCAGTACTTC. As protein: CASSSQKVTGTGVSYEQYF.

V usage is TRBV5-1 and J usage is TRBJ2-3, with 7 bases that match TRBD1. The V gene end was trimmed by 3 bases and the J gene end by 2 bases; junction bases not matched to a gene: 6. The CDR3 contains 15 residues. Germline loops: CDR1 SGHRS, CDR2 YFSETQ. The CDR3 region has the DNA TGCGCCAGCAGCTCTATGACAGGGACCACAGATACGCAGTATTTT. It is translated as CASSSMTGTTDTQYF.

This clone has only a few counts. Here the CDR3 reads CASSQMSAAYNEQFF. Here the CDR3 DNA reads TGCGCCAGCAGCCAAATGTCCGCGGCCTACAATGAGCAGTTCTTC. The chain carries TRBV4-1 and TRBJ2-1; D call uncertain. Trimming pared 2 bases from V and 2 bases from J, leaving 10 bases between. CDR3 length: 15 residues. Germline-derived CDR1 and CDR2 are MGHRA and YSYEKL.

This clone has only one observation. The V and J genes are TRBV28 and TRBJ2-4, with 9 bases lining up with TRBD1. Per germline, CDR1 MDHEN and CDR2 SYDVKM. The CDR3 is 17 amino acids. Trimming removed 7 bases from V and 0 bases from J; junction bases left unmatched: 10. CDR3 protein: CASTPRGTGLAKNIQYF. CDR3 nucleotide sequence: TGTGCCAGCACCCCCCGCGGGACAGGGTTAGCCAAAAACATTCAGTACTTC.